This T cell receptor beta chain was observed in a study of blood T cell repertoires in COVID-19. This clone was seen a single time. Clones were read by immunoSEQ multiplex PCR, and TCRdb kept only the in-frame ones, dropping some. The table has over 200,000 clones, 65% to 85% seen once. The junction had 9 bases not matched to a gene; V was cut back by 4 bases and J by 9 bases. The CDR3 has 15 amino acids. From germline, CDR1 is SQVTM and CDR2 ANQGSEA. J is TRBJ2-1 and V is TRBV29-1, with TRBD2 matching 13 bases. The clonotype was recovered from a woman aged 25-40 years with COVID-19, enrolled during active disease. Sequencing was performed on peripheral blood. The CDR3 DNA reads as TGCAGCGTTGGAGGGACTAGCGGGAAATCGGCTGAGCAGTTCTTC. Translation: CSVGGTSGKSAEQFF.